This is a list of T cell receptor beta chains from one sample in a study of T cell responses to AZD1222 COVID-19 vaccine. Profiling relied on immunoSEQ multiplex PCR, and the TCRdb table lists in-frame clones only, not all of them. Of 200,000 or so clones in the sample, 90% to 95% are singletons; the top ten hold 9.2%. The sample was peripheral blood, taken on day 0 of AZD1222 vaccination. Receptors were obtained from an adult in good health. CDR3s include the opening cysteine and the closing phenylalanine or tryptophan. A D gene is named only where the DNA matches it firmly. Only part of the rows carry a size: once, few, many, or a class if the clone is expanded.

clone_size: .; d_call: .; v_call: TRBV28; j_call: TRBJ1-2; cdr3_nt: TGTGCCAGCAGTTTATCGGGACTTTATGGCTACACCTTC; cdr3_aa: CASSLSGLYGYTF
clone_size: few; d_call: .; v_call: TRBV19; j_call: TRBJ1-5; cdr3_nt: TGTGCCAGTAGTATATTACATCAGCCCCAGCATTTT; cdr3_aa: CASSILHQPQHF
clone_size: .; d_call: TRBD2; v_call: TRBV29-1; j_call: TRBJ2-3; cdr3_nt: TGCAGCGTTGCGTGGCGGGAGAGCACAGATACGCAGTATTTT; cdr3_aa: CSVAWRESTDTQYF
clone_size: .; d_call: .; v_call: TRBV10-3; j_call: TRBJ1-2; cdr3_nt: TGTGCCATCAGTGAGGCCCAGGCCGGCTACACCTTC; cdr3_aa: CAISEAQAGYTF
clone_size: .; d_call: TRBD1; v_call: TRBV5-1; j_call: TRBJ1-1; cdr3_nt: TGCGCCAGCAGTCCACGACAGGGGGGCACTGAAGCTTTCTTT; cdr3_aa: CASSPRQGGTEAFF
clone_size: once; d_call: TRBD1; v_call: TRBV5-1; j_call: TRBJ1-2; cdr3_nt: TGCGCCAGCAGCACCGGGACAGTTGCCGCGTCAAACTATGGCTACACCTTC; cdr3_aa: CASSTGTVAASNYGYTF
clone_size: .; d_call: .; v_call: TRBV30; j_call: TRBJ1-3; cdr3_nt: TGTGCCTGGAGTTGGTATGGCATCTCTGGAAACACCATATATTTT; cdr3_aa: CAWSWYGISGNTIYF
clone_size: once; d_call: TRBD2; v_call: TRBV7-9; j_call: TRBJ2-1; cdr3_nt: TGTGCCAGCAGACCAACCGGGACTAGCGTTTCTAATGAGCAGTTCTTC; cdr3_aa: CASRPTGTSVSNEQFF
clone_size: .; d_call: .; v_call: TRBV9; j_call: TRBJ1-2; cdr3_nt: TGTGCCAGCAGCCCCTGCGAGAGGGGCTGCGGCTACACCTTC; cdr3_aa: CASSPCERGCGYTF
clone_size: .; d_call: .; v_call: TRBV5-6; j_call: TRBJ2-5; cdr3_nt: TGTGCCAGCAGCCTAATTCAGGGCGTCCCGACCCAGTACTTC; cdr3_aa: CASSLIQGVPTQYF
clone_size: .; d_call: .; v_call: TRBV7-2; j_call: TRBJ2-4; cdr3_nt: TGTGCCAGCAGCTCCAGCCCCAGCGTAGCCAAAAACATTCAGTACTTC; cdr3_aa: CASSSSPSVAKNIQYF
clone_size: .; d_call: .; v_call: TRBV7-2; j_call: TRBJ2-4; cdr3_nt: TGTGCCAGCAGCTTAGCGATGGCTCTAGCCAAAAACATTCAGTACTTC; cdr3_aa: CASSLAMALAKNIQYF
clone_size: once; d_call: TRBD1; v_call: TRBV5-1; j_call: TRBJ2-2; cdr3_nt: TGCGCCAGCAGCTTCCAATCCGGGACAGTGTCCGGGGAGCTGTTTTTT; cdr3_aa: CASSFQSGTVSGELFF
clone_size: .; d_call: .; v_call: TRBV9; j_call: TRBJ2-7; cdr3_nt: TGTGCCAGCAGCGTAGGAGGCCACTACGAGCAGTACTTC; cdr3_aa: CASSVGGHYEQYF
clone_size: .; d_call: TRBD1; v_call: TRBV9; j_call: TRBJ2-5; cdr3_nt: TGTGCCAGCAGCGCTGCGCCGGGACAGGGTGGGGAGACCCAGTACTTC; cdr3_aa: CASSAAPGQGGETQYF
clone_size: .; d_call: .; v_call: TRBV28; j_call: TRBJ1-1; cdr3_nt: TGTGCCAGCAGTGTCCTGGGAGAAATGAACACTGAAGCTTTCTTT; cdr3_aa: CASSVLGEMNTEAFF